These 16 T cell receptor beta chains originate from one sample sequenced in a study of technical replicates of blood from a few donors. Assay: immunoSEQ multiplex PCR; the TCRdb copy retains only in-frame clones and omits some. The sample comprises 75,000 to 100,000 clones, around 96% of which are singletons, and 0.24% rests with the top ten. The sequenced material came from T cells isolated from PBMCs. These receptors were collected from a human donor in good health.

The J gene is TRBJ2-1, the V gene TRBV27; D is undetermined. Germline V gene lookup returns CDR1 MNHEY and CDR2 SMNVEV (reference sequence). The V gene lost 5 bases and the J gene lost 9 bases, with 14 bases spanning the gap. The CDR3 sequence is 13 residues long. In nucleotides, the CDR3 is TGTGCCAGCAGTGCATTAATAACGAGTGAGCAGTTCTTC. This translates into CASSALITSEQFF.

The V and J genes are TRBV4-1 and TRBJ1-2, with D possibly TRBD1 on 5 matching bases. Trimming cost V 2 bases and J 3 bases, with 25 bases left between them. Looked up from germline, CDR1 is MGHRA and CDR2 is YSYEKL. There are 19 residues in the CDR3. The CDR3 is CASSQLQARDSFNDYGYTF. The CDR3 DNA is TGCGCCAGCAGCCAATTGCAGGCGAGAGACAGCTTCAACGACTATGGCTACACCTTC.

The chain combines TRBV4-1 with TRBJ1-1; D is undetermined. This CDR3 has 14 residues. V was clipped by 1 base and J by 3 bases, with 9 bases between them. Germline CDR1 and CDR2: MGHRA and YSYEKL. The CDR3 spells CASSQAPRDTEAFF. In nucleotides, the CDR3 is TGCGCCAGCAGCCAAGCGCCCCGGGACACTGAAGCTTTCTTT.

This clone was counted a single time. The chain's CDR3 is CASSTFPGGGGYEQYF. The CDR3 coding sequence is TGTGCCAGTAGTACCTTCCCGGGGGGGGGAGGCTACGAGCAGTACTTC. The chain is built from TRBV19 and TRBJ2-7; 8 positions match TRBD2. CDR1 and CDR2 (germline): LNHDA, SQIVND (reference sequence). Trimming took 4 bases from V and 3 from J; bases not matched to a gene: 11. This CDR3 is built from 16 residues.

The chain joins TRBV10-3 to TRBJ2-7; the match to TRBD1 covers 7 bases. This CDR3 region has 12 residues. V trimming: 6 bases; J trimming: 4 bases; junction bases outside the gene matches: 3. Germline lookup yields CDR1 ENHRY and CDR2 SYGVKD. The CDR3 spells CAISGDSYEQYF. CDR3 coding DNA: TGTGCCATCAGCGGGGACAGTTACGAGCAGTACTTC.

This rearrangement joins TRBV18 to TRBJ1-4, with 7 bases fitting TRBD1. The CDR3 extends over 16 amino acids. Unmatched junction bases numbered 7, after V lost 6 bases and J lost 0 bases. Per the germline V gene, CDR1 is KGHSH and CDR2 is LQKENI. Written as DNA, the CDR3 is TGTGCCAGCTCCAAAACCACAGGGGCAACTAATGAAAAACTGTTTTTT. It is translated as CASSKTTGATNEKLFF.

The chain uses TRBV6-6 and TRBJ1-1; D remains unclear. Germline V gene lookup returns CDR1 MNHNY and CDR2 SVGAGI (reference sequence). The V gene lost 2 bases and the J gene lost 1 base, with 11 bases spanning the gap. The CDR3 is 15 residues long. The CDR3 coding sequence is TGTGCCAGCAGTTACACCGAGAGGCCGAACACTGAAGCTTTCTTT. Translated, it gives CASSYTERPNTEAFF.

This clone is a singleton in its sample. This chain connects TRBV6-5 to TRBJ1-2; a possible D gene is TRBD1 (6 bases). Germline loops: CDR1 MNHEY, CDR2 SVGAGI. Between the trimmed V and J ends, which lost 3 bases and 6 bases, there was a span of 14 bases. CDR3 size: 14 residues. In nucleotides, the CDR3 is TGTGCCAGCAGTTATTTCGCAGGGGATGATGGCTACACCTTC. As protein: CASSYFAGDDGYTF.

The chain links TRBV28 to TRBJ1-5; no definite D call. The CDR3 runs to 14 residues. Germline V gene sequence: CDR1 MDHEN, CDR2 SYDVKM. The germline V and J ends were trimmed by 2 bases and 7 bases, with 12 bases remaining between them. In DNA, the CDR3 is TGTGCCAGCAGTTTAACGGGAAGAGACCAGCCCCAGCATTTT. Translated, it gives CASSLTGRDQPQHF.

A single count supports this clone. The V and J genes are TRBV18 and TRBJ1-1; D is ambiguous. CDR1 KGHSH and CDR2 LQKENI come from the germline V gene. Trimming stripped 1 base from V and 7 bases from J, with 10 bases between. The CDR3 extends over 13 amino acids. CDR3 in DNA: TGTGCCAGCTCACCACTTTCTCTAGATGAAGCTTTCTTT. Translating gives CASSPLSLDEAFF.

The CDR3 DNA reads TGCGCCAGCAGCTTGCTGGGACTAGAATCCGAGCAGTACTTC. Amino acid sequence: CASSLLGLESEQYF. The gene calls are TRBV5-1 and TRBJ2-7; 8 bases map to TRBD2. This CDR3 is built from 14 residues. Germline V gene lookup returns CDR1 SGHRS and CDR2 YFSETQ. Trimming took 1 base from V and 6 from J; bases not matched to a gene: 6. Full variable domain (outside the CDR3, taken from reference TRBV5-1 and TRBJ2-7): KAGVTQTPRYLIKTRGQQVTLSCSPISGHRSVSWYQQTPGQGLQFLFEYFSETQRNKGNFPGRFSGRQFSNSRSEMNVSTLELGDSALYLCASSLLGLESEQYFGPGTRLTVT.

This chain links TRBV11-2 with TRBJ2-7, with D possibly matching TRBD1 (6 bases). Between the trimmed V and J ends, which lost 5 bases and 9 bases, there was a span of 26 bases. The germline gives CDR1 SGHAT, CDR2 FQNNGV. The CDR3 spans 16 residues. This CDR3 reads CASSTIQGHLLKGQYF. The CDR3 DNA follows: TGTGCCAGCAGCACGATACAGGGACACCTATTAAAGGGGCAGTACTTC.

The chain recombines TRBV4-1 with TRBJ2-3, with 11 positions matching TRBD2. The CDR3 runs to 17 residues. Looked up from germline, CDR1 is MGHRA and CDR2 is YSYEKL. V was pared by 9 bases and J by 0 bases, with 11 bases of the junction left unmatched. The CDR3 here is CASSGRVLGISTDTQYF. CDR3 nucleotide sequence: TGCGCCAGTAGCGGGAGGGTCCTTGGTATTAGCACAGATACGCAGTATTTT.

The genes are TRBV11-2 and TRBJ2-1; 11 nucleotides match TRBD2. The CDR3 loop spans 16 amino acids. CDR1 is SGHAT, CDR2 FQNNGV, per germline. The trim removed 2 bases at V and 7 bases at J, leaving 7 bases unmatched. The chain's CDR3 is CASSLLSGGARNEQFF. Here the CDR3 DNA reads TGTGCCAGCAGCTTACTTAGCGGGGGGGCCAGGAATGAGCAGTTCTTC.

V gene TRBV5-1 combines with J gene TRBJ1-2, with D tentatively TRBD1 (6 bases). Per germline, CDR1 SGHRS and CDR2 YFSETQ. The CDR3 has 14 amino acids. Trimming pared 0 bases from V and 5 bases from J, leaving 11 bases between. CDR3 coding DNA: TGCGCCAGCAGCTTGGACGGACAGTGGTATGGCTACACCTTC. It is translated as CASSLDGQWYGYTF.

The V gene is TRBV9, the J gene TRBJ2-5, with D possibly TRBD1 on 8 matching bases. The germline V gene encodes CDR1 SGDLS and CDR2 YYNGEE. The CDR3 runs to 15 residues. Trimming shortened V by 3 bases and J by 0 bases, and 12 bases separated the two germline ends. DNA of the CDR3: TGTGCCAGCAGCGCACAGGGGGGGAACCAAGAGACCCAGTACTTC. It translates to CASSAQGGNQETQYF.